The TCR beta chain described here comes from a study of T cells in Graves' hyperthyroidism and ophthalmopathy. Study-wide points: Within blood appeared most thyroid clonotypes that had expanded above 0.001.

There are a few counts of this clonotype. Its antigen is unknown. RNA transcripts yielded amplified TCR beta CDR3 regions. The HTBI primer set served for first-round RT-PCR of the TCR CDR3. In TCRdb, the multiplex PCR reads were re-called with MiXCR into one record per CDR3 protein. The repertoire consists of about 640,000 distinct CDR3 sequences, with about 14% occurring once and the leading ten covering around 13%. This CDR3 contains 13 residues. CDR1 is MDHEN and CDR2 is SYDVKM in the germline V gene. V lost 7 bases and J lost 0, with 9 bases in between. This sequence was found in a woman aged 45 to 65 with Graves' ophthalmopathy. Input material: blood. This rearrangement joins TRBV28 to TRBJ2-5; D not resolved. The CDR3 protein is CASTPPNQETQYF. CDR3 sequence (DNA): TGTGCCAGCACGCCCCCGAACCAAGAGACCCAGTACTTC.